These 16 T cell receptor beta chains originate from one sample sequenced in a study of shared clonotypes between healthy human individuals. Some clones are missing from TCRdb's copy, which holds only in-frame ones; the method was immunoSEQ multiplex PCR. The data hold 2 million or so clones, with 90% to 95% observed a single time. The sequenced material came from naive CD4+ T cells sorted from blood. Subset reported: CD45RA+ positively selected. The source of these receptors is a man between 18 and 29 years old in good health.

The genes are TRBV27 and TRBJ2-7, with D perhaps matching TRBD1 (5 bases). The length of the CDR3 is 15 residues. Between the trimmed V and J ends, which lost 3 bases and 6 bases, there was a span of 18 bases. Germline V lookup: CDR1 MNHEY, CDR2 SMNVEV (reference sequence). The CDR3 is CASSFSRQGFLEQYF. The CDR3 DNA reads TGTGCCAGCAGTTTCAGCCGGCAGGGTTTCCTCGAGCAGTACTTC.

Points on this clone: A clone one base away is much larger, so this may be a read error. The V and J genes are TRBV5-1 and TRBJ2-5, with 7 positions matching TRBD1. Judging by the DNA end, TRBJ2-7 fits better; the J call may be wrong. The CDR3 spans 18 residues. The V gene's germline CDR1 is SGHRS and CDR2 YFSETQ. CDR3 loop: CASSSLGLPGQAVYEQYF. For the CDR3, the DNA is TGCGCCAGCAGCTCACTCGGACTGCCAGGACAGGCGGTCTACGAGCAGTACTTC.

This chain connects TRBV13 to TRBJ2-3, with 14 bases that match TRBD2. V lost 6 bases and J lost 2; bases outside the gene matches: 4. The germline V gene encodes CDR1 PRHDT and CDR2 FYEKMQ (reference sequence). The CDR3 spans 16 residues. The CDR3 coding sequence is TGTGCCAGCAGGAGGACTAGCGGGGGGTCCACAGATACGCAGTATTTT. It encodes CASRRTSGGSTDTQYF.

The chain employs TRBV10-1 and TRBJ2-1; 8 bases fit TRBD1. The CDR3 runs to 16 residues. CDR1 and CDR2 (germline): WNHNN, SYGVQD (reference sequence). V shed 5 bases and J 3 bases; nucleotides not matched to a gene: 9. CDR3 region: CASSPSDRVNYNEQFF. The CDR3 nucleotides are TGCGCCAGCAGTCCGTCGGACAGGGTAAACTACAATGAGCAGTTCTTC.

This chain connects TRBV2 to TRBJ1-5; perhaps TRBD1 as D (5 bases). Between the trimmed V and J ends, which lost 7 bases and 4 bases, there was a span of 11 bases. CDR3 length: 13 amino acids. Germline CDR1 SNHLY, CDR2 FYNNEI. The chain's CDR3 is CASKLGGNQPQHF. CDR3 DNA: TGTGCCAGCAAGCTGGGGGGGAATCAGCCCCAGCATTTT.

The chain links TRBV10-3 to TRBJ1-1; tentative D call: TRBD1 (5 bases). The CDR3 totals 16 residues. V was cut by 0 bases and J by 4 bases, with 15 bases left in between. Germline V gives CDR1 ENHRY, CDR2 SYGVKD. CDR3 nucleotide sequence: TGTGCCATCAGTGAGTCGGGGAGGGGCGGGAGCACTGAAGCTTTCTTT. As protein: CAISESGRGGSTEAFF.

The DNA of the CDR3 is TGTGCCAGCAGACTAGGCAGGGAAAACATTCAGTACTTC. Protein sequence: CASRLGRENIQYF. The rearrangement uses TRBV6-6 and TRBJ2-4; possibly TRBD1 or TRBD2 for D (5 bases each). Germline values: CDR1 MNHNY, CDR2 SVGAGI (reference sequence). The CDR3 loop spans 13 amino acids. V was shortened by 6 bases and J by 5 bases, with 11 bases between the two germline ends.

J is TRBJ2-4 and V is TRBV10-2; 7 bases are shared with TRBD1. J gave up 0 bases and V 0 bases, and 2 bases lay outside the gene matches. The length of the CDR3 is 16 residues. CDR1 WSHSY and CDR2 SAAADI come from the germline V gene. This chain's CDR3 is CASSESTGVAKNIQYF. The CDR3 DNA sequence: TGCGCCAGCAGTGAGTCTACAGGGGTAGCCAAAAACATTCAGTACTTC.

V and J are TRBV27 and TRBJ2-2, with 7 bases identical to TRBD1. The V gene's germline CDR1 is MNHEY and CDR2 SMNVEV (reference sequence). V shed 10 bases, J shed 3 bases, and the junction held 8 bases outside the gene matches. The CDR3 consists of 14 residues. For the CDR3, the DNA is TGTGCCACCACGACGGGACAGTACACCGGGGAGCTGTTTTTT. Its translation is CATTTGQYTGELFF.

CDR3 sequence reads: CASTHQATYNEQFF. The CDR3 DNA sequence: TGTGCCAGTACCCACCAGGCCACCTACAATGAGCAGTTCTTC. The gene calls are TRBV19 and TRBJ2-1; D remains ambiguous. Trimming took off 7 bases at V and 2 bases at J, with 12 bases between the two ends. Per the germline V gene, CDR1 is LNHDA and CDR2 is SQIVND (reference sequence). The CDR3 consists of 14 residues.

V is TRBV10-1 and J is TRBJ2-1; D is unresolved. Germline CDR1 is WNHNN and CDR2 is SYGVQD (reference sequence). There are 14 residues in the CDR3. The ends were cut back, 3 bases at V and 0 bases at J, with 6 bases in the middle. The CDR3 coding sequence is TGCGCCAGCAGTGACCCAAGCTCCTACAATGAGCAGTTCTTC. Translation gives CASSDPSSYNEQFF.

The rearrangement links TRBV18 to TRBJ1-1; possible D gene TRBD1, 5 bases. The CDR3 consists of 16 residues. Per germline, CDR1 KGHSH and CDR2 LQKENI. Trimming left V 6 bases short and J 1 base short, with 18 bases between. The chain's CDR3 is CASSLAQAGTNTEAFF. CDR3 bases: TGTGCCAGCTCCCTTGCACAAGCAGGGACGAACACTGAAGCTTTCTTT.

This sequence joins TRBV6-6 and TRBJ2-5; TRBD1 aligns across 8 bases. This CDR3 contains 14 residues. Per germline, CDR1 MNHNY and CDR2 SVGAGI (reference sequence). J lost 4 bases, V lost 2 bases, and 3 bases had no gene match. CDR3 in amino acids: CASSYGQGGETQYF. CDR3 nucleotides: TGTGCCAGCAGTTACGGACAGGGAGGAGAGACCCAGTACTTC.

V and J are TRBV6-5 and TRBJ2-1; D is perhaps TRBD1 (6 bases). Trimming stripped 6 bases from V and 13 bases from J, with 19 bases between. The germline V gene has CDR1 MNHEY and CDR2 SVGAGI. The CDR3 totals 13 residues. CDR3 amino acids: CASRRFQGLGQFF. CDR3 bases: TGTGCCAGCAGACGCTTCCAGGGGCTCGGACAGTTCTTC.

The chain uses TRBV30 and TRBJ2-7; perhaps TRBD2 as D (6 bases). The CDR3 contains 13 residues. V was trimmed by 2 bases and J by 2 bases, leaving 10 bases between them. In germline, CDR1 is GTSNPN, CDR2 SVGIG (reference sequence). In nucleotides, the CDR3 is TGTGCCTGGAGTACCTGGGGGGCCTACGAGCAGTACTTC. Its protein product is CAWSTWGAYEQYF.

The chain is built from TRBV27 and TRBJ2-1, with D possibly matching TRBD1 (6 bases). The CDR3 totals 15 residues. The germline gives CDR1 MNHEY, CDR2 SMNVEV (reference sequence). The V end was cut by 2 bases, the J end by 1 base, with 9 bases between. The CDR3 reads CASSLDRLSYNEQFF. CDR3 in DNA: TGTGCCAGCAGTTTAGACAGGCTATCCTACAATGAGCAGTTCTTC.